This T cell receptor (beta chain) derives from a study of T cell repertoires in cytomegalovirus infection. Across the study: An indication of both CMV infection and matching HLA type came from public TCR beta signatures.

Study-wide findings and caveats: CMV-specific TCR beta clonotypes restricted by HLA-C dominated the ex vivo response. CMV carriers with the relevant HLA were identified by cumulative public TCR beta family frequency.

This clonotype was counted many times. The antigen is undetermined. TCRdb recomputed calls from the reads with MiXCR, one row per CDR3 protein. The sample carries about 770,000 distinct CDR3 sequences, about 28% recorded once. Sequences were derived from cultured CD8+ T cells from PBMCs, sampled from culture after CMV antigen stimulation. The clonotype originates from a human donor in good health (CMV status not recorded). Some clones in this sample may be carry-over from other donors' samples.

This chain's CDR3 is CASSTGPSSYNEQFF. The CDR3 nucleotides are TGTGCCAGCAGTACAGGCCCAAGCTCCTACAATGAGCAGTTCTTC. This sequence joins TRBV7-6 and TRBJ2-1; D is perhaps TRBD1 (5 bases). Per the germline V gene, CDR1 is SGHVS and CDR2 is FNYEAQ. This CDR3 has 15 amino acids. The germline V and J ends were trimmed by 6 bases and 0 bases, with 12 bases remaining between them.